These T cell receptor beta chains were read from a single sample in a study of shared clonotypes between healthy human individuals. Data came from immunoSEQ multiplex PCR; TCRdb stores just in-frame clones and leaves some out. The sample includes more than 850,000 clones, around 82% seen only once; the top ten take approximately 0.5%. Source material: memory CD4+ T cells from PBMCs. All receptors come from a man between 18 and 29 years old in good health. Some clones in this sample may be carry-over from other donors' samples. CDR3s include the opening cysteine and the closing phenylalanine or tryptophan. A D gene is named only where the DNA matches it firmly. Rows give clone size only sometimes, using once, few, many, or a class for an expanded clone.

TRBD1	.	TRBV28	TRBJ1-1	TGTGCCAGCAGTACCGCGGACAGGGGTGTCACTGAAGCTTTCTTT	CASSTADRGVTEAFF
TRBD1	.	TRBV2	TRBJ2-7	TGTGCCAGCAGTGAAATGTTCCAGGGGGCGGGCGAGCAGTACTTC	CASSEMFQGAGEQYF
.	few	TRBV7-8	TRBJ2-1	TGTGCCAGCAGCTTAGCGCGCTCTCGGGATGAGCAGTTCTTC	CASSLARSRDEQFF
.	.	TRBV29-1	TRBJ2-3	TGCAGCGCAATGAGGGGAGCCACAGATACGCAGTATTTT	CSAMRGATDTQYF
.	.	TRBV18	TRBJ1-2	TGTGCCAGCTCCCTTTCCCAGGAGTATGGCTACACCTTC	CASSLSQEYGYTF
TRBD1	.	TRBV19	TRBJ2-2	TGTGCCAGTAGTCTACGGACAGGGAACACCGGGGAGCTGTTTTTT	CASSLRTGNTGELFF
.	.	TRBV28	TRBJ2-1	TGTGCCAGCAGTATCCGGGGGCTCGAGCAGTTCTTC	CASSIRGLEQFF
TRBD1	.	TRBV18	TRBJ1-1	TGTGCCAGCTCACCTTTCTCCATCGCCGGGACAGGGCACACTGAAGCTTTCTTT	CASSPFSIAGTGHTEAFF
.	.	TRBV19	TRBJ2-7	TGTGCCAGTGACGGGTCCCCCTACGAGCAGTACTTC	CASDGSPYEQYF
TRBD1	once	TRBV5-1	TRBJ1-2	TGCGCCAGCAAAGGGACAGGGGGTGGCTACACCTTC	CASKGTGGGYTF
.	.	TRBV10-3	TRBJ2-3	TGTGCCATCAGTGAGTCGAACGTTTCCTTGGCCTTTTTGAGCACAGATACGCAGTATTTT	CAISESNVSLAFLSTDTQYF
.	.	TRBV28	TRBJ1-3	TGTGCCAGCAGTCAAGCAGTATTCTCTGGAAACACCATATATTTT	CASSQAVFSGNTIYF
.	.	TRBV6-6	TRBJ2-3	TGTGCCAGCAGTTTGGAGGGTTTCAGAGGGCCCCAGTATTTT	CASSLEGFRGPQYF
.	.	TRBV19	TRBJ1-2	TGTGCCAGTAGTATAGAAACAGGCCGCGGCAGCTATGGCTACACCTTC	CASSIETGRGSYGYTF
TRBD1	.	TRBV6-5	TRBJ2-7	TGTGCCAGCAGGGGACAGGGCGGGGGCGAGCAGTACTTC	CASRGQGGGEQYF
.	once	TRBV9	TRBJ2-2	TGTGCCAGCAGCGTGCTACACACCGGGGAGCTGTTTTTT	CASSVLHTGELFF
.	.	TRBV10-3	TRBJ1-4	TGTGCCATCAGCCCAGGGGACCCAGGAAATGAAAAACTGTTTTTT	CAISPGDPGNEKLFF
.	.	TRBV5-1	TRBJ2-1	TGCGCCAGCAGCTTGGGGCAGACCTACAATGAGCAGTTCTTC	CASSLGQTYNEQFF
.	.	TRBV28	TRBJ2-2	TGTGCCAGCAGGCCTCCGGCGGCCGGGGAGCTGTTTTTT	CASRPPAAGELFF
.	.	TRBV28	TRBJ1-4	TGTGCCAGCAGTTCCCGCAGGGGAATCGGGGAAAAACTGTTTTTT	CASSSRRGIGEKLFF
.	.	TRBV29-1	TRBJ2-3	TGCAGCGTTGAAAGGAAGCTAGCGACAGATACGCAGTATTTT	CSVERKLATDTQYF
.	few	TRBV5-1	TRBJ1-2	TGCGCCAGCAGCTTGATTCCCGGCCACTATGGCTACACCTTC	CASSLIPGHYGYTF
.	.	TRBV21-1	TRBJ2-7	TGTGCCAGCAGCACTCAGAAGCGGGGGGCGGACGAGCAGTACTTC	CASSTQKRGADEQYF
.	.	TRBV5-1	TRBJ2-2	TGCGCCAGCAGCTTGGACAGGGCGGGCACCGGGGAGCTGTTTTTT	CASSLDRAGTGELFF
.	.	TRBV5-1	TRBJ2-3	TGCGCCAGCAGCCCCGGGGATACGCAGTATTTT	CASSPGDTQYF
.	once	TRBV4-1	TRBJ1-2	TGCGCCAGCAGCCACGAACGGGGGGGGGATAACTATGGCTACACCTTC	CASSHERGGDNYGYTF
.	.	TRBV9	TRBJ2-3	TGTGCCAGCAGCCCTACAGGGCCAACTACAGATACGCAGTATTTT	CASSPTGPTTDTQYF
.	.	TRBV2	TRBJ1-4	TGTGCCAGCGCAAGATCGGGGCGAAATGAAAAACTGTTTTTT	CASARSGRNEKLFF
TRBD1	.	TRBV5-1	TRBJ1-3	TGCGCCAGCAGCTTACAGGGGGGGAAAGACACCATATATTTT	CASSLQGGKDTIYF
TRBD1	.	TRBV6-6	TRBJ2-5	TGTGCCAGCAGGTTCAGGGGGCTCGAGACCCAGTACTTC	CASRFRGLETQYF
.	few	TRBV7-3	TRBJ1-1	TGTGCCAGCAGCCGCACCGGAGGTGGCACTGAAGCTTTCTTT	CASSRTGGGTEAFF
.	.	TRBV28	TRBJ2-7	TGTGCCAGCAGTTCCCCCCAAGGGGTTTCAAGCTCCTACGAGCAGTACTTC	CASSSPQGVSSSYEQYF
.	.	TRBV5-6	TRBJ1-2	TGTGCCAGCAGCTTGGGGCCGGATGGCTACACCTTC	CASSLGPDGYTF
.	.	TRBV29-1	TRBJ1-1	TGCCAACGGGGGGAAGTCAAGGGGCTTGAAGCTTTCTTT	CQRGEVKGLEAFF
.	.	TRBV14	TRBJ1-1	TGTGCCAGCAGCCCTACCCGTGCTTTAGGTAATGAAGCTTTCTTT	CASSPTRALGNEAFF
TRBD1	.	TRBV28	TRBJ1-3	TGTGCCAGCAGTTTATTGGGACAGCTCAACTCTGGAAACACCATATATTTT	CASSLLGQLNSGNTIYF
.	once	TRBV29-1	TRBJ2-1	TGCAGCGTTGAGAGTGAGCAGTTCTTC	CSVESEQFF
TRBD1	.	TRBV2	TRBJ1-3	TGTGCCAGCAGCGAGGGGGCAGGAAACACCATATATTTT	CASSEGAGNTIYF
.	.	TRBV30	TRBJ1-6	TGTGCCTGGAGGGGCGGCCCCCAGACCCTCCACTTT	CAWRGGPQTLHF
TRBD2	.	TRBV7-6	TRBJ2-3	TGTGCCAGCAGCTCCACTATAGCGGGGACGGGAACAGATACGCAGTATTTT	CASSSTIAGTGTDTQYF
.	.	TRBV30	TRBJ2-3	TGTGCCTGGAGTGTGAAGCGACGAGGGGTGACAGATACGCAGTATTTT	CAWSVKRRGVTDTQYF
.	.	TRBV28	TRBJ1-2	TGTGCCAGCAGTGGAACCGCAGGGGCATCTAGATATGGCTACACCTTC	CASSGTAGASRYGYTF
.	.	TRBV30	TRBJ2-7	TGTGCCTGGAGTGTCCGTGCAGCGGCGGAAGCCTACGAGCAGTACTTC	CAWSVRAAAEAYEQYF
TRBD2	.	TRBV28	TRBJ2-1	TGTGCCAGCAGTTCCCGTCTACATTTCACTAGCGGGAGTTTGGATGAGCAGTTCTTC	CASSSRLHFTSGSLDEQFF
TRBD1	once	TRBV5-1	TRBJ2-1	TGCGCCAGCAGCTTGGAGGGACAGGGCAATGAGCAGTTCTTC	CASSLEGQGNEQFF
.	.	TRBV28	TRBJ1-3	TGTGCCAGCCAGGGATACCCTGGAAACACCATATATTTT	CASQGYPGNTIYF
.	.	TRBV5-4	TRBJ2-1	TGTGCCAGCAGCTTGGACGGGGGAGCCGTTTACAATGAGCAGTTCTTC	CASSLDGGAVYNEQFF
.	.	TRBV27	TRBJ1-1	TGTGCCAGCAGGCGAACAGAAACGAGGAACACTGAAGCTTTCTTT	CASRRTETRNTEAFF
.	.	TRBV11-2	TRBJ1-1	TGTGCCAGCAGCCTAATTCTCAGGACGGGCACTGAAGCTTTCTTT	CASSLILRTGTEAFF
.	.	TRBV5-1	TRBJ2-7	TGCGCCAGCAGCCCGGTGATTGACGGATACTACGAGCAGTACTTC	CASSPVIDGYYEQYF
.	once	TRBV6-5	TRBJ1-2	TGTGCCAGCAGTTACTCTGGGGTTACGGCTAACTATGGCTACACCTTC	CASSYSGVTANYGYTF
TRBD2	.	TRBV18	TRBJ2-7	TGTGCCAGCTCACCAGTCACTAGCGGGATCGAGCAGTACTTC	CASSPVTSGIEQYF
.	.	TRBV7-3	TRBJ2-3	TGTGCCAGCAGCTTATTACCGCCGATCGGCACAGATACGCAGTATTTT	CASSLLPPIGTDTQYF
.	.	TRBV6-6	TRBJ1-1	TGTGCCAGCGAGACAGGCCGAACGAACACTGAAGCTTTCTTT	CASETGRTNTEAFF
.	.	TRBV18	TRBJ1-5	TGTGCCAGCTCGCCACAGGGTGATCAGCCCCAGCATTTT	CASSPQGDQPQHF
.	.	TRBV28	TRBJ2-1	TGTGCCAGCAGTTTATACCGGGACAAGGGAGAGCAGTTCTTC	CASSLYRDKGEQFF